The clone carrying this T cell receptor (beta chain) was seen only once. Its antigen is currently unknown. These data belong to a study of siplizumab effects on memory and regulatory T cells. Assays examined roughly 100,000 TCR templates per sample. Clones were read by immunoSEQ multiplex PCR, and TCRdb kept only the in-frame ones, dropping some. The table lists some 100,000 clones, 90% to 95% of them singletons. The study, taken as a whole, reports: The authors could not assign a naive or memory phenotype to roughly 80-96% of proliferating CD4+ or CD8+ clones.

J gave up 5 bases and V 3 bases, and 10 bases lay outside the gene matches. CDR1 is SGHRS and CDR2 is YFSETQ in the germline V gene. The length of the CDR3 is 15 residues. This chain connects TRBV5-1 to TRBJ1-1; 7 positions match TRBD1. The sequence was obtained from a human donor in good health. Sample: Tregs sorted from blood. CDR3 nucleotide sequence: TGCGCCAGCAGCTCCACCCAGGGGGTTTGGACTGAAGCTTTCTTT. Translating it yields CASSSTQGVWTEAFF.